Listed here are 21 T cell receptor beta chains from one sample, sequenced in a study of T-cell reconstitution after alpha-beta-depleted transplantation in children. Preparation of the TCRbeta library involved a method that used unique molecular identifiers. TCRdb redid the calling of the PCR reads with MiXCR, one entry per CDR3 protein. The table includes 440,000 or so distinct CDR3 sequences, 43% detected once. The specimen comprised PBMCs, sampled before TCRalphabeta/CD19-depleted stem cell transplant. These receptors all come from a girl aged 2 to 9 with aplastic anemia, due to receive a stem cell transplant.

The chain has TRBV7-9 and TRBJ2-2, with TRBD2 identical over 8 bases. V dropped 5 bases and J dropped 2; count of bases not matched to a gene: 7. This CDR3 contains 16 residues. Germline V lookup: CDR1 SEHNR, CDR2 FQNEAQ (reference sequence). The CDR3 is CASSPYSGINTGELFF. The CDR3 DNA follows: TGTGCCAGCAGCCCATATAGCGGGATCAACACCGGGGAGCTGTTTTTT.

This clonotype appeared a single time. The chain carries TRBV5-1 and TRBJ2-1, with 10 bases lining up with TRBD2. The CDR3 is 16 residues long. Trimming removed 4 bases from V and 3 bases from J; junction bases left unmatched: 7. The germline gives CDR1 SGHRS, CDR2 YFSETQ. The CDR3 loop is CASSATTSGIYNEQFF. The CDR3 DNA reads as TGCGCCAGCAGCGCTACTACTAGCGGGATCTACAATGAGCAGTTCTTC.

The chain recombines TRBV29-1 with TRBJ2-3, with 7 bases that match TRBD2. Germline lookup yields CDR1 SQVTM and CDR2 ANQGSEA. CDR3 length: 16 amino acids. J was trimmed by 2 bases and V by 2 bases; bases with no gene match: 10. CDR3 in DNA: TGCAGCGTTGAACTCCGGGACTATCCAGACACAGATACGCAGTATTTT. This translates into CSVELRDYPDTDTQYF.

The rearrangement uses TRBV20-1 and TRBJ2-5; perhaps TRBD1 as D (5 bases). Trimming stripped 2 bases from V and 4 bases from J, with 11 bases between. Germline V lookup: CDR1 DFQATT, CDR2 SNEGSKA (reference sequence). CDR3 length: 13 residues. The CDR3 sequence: CSARRRGTETQYF. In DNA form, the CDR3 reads TGCAGTGCTAGAAGAAGGGGCACAGAGACCCAGTACTTC.

The CDR3 coding sequence is TGTGCCAGCAGCCAAGCGAATGGGTGGCGCACCGGGGAGCTGTTTTTT. Protein product: CASSQANGWRTGELFF. The chain carries TRBV14 and TRBJ2-2; D remains ambiguous. Trimming took off 1 base at V and 4 bases at J, with 13 bases between the two ends. The CDR3 covers 16 residues. Germline CDR1 is SGHDN and CDR2 is FVKESK.

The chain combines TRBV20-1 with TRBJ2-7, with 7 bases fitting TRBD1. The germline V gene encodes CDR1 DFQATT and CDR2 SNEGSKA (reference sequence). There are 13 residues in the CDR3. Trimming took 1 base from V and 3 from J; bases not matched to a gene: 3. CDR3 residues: CSARGDRGYEQYF. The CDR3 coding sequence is TGCAGTGCTAGAGGGGACAGAGGCTACGAGCAGTACTTC.

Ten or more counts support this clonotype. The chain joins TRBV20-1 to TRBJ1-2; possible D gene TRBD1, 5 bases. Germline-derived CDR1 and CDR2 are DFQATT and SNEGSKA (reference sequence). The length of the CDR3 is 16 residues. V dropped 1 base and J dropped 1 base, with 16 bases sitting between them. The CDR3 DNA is TGCAGTGCTAGAGTTGCCGGACACTCAGATAACTATGGCTACACCTTC. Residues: CSARVAGHSDNYGYTF.

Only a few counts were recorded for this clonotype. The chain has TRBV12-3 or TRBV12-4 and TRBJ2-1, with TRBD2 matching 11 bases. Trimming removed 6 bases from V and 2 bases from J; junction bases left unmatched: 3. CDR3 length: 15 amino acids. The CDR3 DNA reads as TGTGCCAGCAGGATAGCGGGAGGGACCTACAATGAGCAGTTCTTC. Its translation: CASRIAGGTYNEQFF.

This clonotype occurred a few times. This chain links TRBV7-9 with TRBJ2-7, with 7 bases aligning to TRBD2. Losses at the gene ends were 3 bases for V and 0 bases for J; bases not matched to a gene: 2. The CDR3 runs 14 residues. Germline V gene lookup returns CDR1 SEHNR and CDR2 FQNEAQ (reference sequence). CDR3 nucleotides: TGTGCCAGCAGCTTCTGGACTAGCTCCTACGAGCAGTACTTC. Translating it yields CASSFWTSSYEQYF.

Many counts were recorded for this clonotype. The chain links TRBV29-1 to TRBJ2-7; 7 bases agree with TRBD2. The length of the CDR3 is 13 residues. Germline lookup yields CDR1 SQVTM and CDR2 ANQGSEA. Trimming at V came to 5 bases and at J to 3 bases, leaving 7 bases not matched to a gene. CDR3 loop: CSVSPAGLYEQYF. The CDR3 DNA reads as TGCAGCGTTAGTCCAGCGGGGCTCTACGAGCAGTACTTC.

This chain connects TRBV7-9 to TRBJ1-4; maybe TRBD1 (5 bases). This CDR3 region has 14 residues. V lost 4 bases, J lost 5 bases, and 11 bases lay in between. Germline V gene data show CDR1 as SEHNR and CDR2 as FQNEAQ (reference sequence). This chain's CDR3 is CASSSSGGNEKLFF. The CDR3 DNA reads TGTGCCAGCAGCTCCTCGGGGGGGAATGAAAAACTGTTTTTT. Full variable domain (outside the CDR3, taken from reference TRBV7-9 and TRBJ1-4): DTGVSQNPRHKITKRGQNVTFRCDPISEHNRLYWYRQTLGQGPEFLTYFQNEAQLEKSRLLSDRFSAERPKGSFSTLEIQRTEQGDSAMYLCASSSSGGNEKLFFGSGTQLSVL.

CDR3 DNA: TGCGCCAGCAGTACCGACGGAGCCAAAAACATTCAGTACTTC. It encodes CASSTDGAKNIQYF. The rearrangement joins TRBV10-2 to TRBJ2-4, with D unclear. The CDR3 has 14 amino acids. The germline V gene has CDR1 WSHSY and CDR2 SAAADI. V gave up 5 bases and J gave up 0 bases, with 8 bases separating them.

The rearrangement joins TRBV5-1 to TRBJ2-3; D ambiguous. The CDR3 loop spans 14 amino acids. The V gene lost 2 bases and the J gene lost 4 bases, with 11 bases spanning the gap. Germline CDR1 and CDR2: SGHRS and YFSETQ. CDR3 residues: CASSFNQISDTQYF. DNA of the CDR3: TGCGCCAGCAGCTTTAACCAGATCTCAGATACGCAGTATTTT.

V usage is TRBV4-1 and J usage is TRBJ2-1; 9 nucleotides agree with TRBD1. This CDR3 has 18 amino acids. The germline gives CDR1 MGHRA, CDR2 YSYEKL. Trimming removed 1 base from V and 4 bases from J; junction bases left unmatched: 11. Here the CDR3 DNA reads TGCGCCAGCAGCCAAGGCGGGGTCGTGACAGGGGGATACAATGAGCAGTTCTTC. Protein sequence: CASSQGGVVTGGYNEQFF.

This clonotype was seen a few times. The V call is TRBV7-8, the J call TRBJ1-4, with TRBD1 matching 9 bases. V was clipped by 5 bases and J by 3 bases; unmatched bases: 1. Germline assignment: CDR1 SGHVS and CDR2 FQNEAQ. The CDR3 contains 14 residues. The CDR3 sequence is CASSGDRANEKLFF. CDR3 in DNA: TGTGCCAGCAGCGGGGACAGGGCTAATGAAAAACTGTTTTTT.

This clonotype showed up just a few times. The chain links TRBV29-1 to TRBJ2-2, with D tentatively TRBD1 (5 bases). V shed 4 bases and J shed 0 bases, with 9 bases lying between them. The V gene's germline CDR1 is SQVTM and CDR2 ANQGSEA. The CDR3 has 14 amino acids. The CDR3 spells CSVGRAANTGELFF. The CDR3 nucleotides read TGCAGCGTTGGCAGGGCCGCGAACACCGGGGAGCTGTTTTTT.

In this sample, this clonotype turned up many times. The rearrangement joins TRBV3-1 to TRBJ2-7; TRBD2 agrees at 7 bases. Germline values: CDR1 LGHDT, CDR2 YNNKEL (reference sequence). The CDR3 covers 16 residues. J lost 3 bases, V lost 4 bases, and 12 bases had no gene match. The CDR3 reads CASSRTPGLLNYEQYF. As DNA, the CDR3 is TGTGCCAGCAGCCGTACCCCGGGACTATTGAACTACGAGCAGTACTTC.

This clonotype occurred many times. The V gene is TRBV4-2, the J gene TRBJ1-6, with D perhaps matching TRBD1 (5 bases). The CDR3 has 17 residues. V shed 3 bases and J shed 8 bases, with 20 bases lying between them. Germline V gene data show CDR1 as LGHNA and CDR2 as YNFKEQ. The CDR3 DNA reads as TGTGCCAGCAGCCAGTCCGGACCTACCCGAGGGGATTCACCCCTCCACTTT. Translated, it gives CASSQSGPTRGDSPLHF.

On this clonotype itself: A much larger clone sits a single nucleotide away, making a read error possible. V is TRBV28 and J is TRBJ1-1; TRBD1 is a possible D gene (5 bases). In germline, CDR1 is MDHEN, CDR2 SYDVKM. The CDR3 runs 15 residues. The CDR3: CASSTGGAMNTEASF. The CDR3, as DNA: TGTGCCAGCAGTACGGGAGGGGCTATGAACACTGAAGCTTCCTTT.

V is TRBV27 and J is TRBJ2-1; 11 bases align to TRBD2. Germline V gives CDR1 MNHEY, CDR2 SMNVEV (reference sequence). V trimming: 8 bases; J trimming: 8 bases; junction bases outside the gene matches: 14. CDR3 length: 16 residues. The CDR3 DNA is TGTGCCAGCCTTACCCCGGCTAGCGGGAGGATGCATGAGCAGTTCTTC. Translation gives CASLTPASGRMHEQFF.

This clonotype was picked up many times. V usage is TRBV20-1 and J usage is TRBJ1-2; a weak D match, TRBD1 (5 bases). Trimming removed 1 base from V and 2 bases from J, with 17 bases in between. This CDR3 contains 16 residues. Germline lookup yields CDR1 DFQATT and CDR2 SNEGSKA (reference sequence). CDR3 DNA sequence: TGCAGTGCTAGAGCTAAGTTAAGTCAGGGCAACTATGGCTACACCTTC. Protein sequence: CSARAKLSQGNYGYTF.